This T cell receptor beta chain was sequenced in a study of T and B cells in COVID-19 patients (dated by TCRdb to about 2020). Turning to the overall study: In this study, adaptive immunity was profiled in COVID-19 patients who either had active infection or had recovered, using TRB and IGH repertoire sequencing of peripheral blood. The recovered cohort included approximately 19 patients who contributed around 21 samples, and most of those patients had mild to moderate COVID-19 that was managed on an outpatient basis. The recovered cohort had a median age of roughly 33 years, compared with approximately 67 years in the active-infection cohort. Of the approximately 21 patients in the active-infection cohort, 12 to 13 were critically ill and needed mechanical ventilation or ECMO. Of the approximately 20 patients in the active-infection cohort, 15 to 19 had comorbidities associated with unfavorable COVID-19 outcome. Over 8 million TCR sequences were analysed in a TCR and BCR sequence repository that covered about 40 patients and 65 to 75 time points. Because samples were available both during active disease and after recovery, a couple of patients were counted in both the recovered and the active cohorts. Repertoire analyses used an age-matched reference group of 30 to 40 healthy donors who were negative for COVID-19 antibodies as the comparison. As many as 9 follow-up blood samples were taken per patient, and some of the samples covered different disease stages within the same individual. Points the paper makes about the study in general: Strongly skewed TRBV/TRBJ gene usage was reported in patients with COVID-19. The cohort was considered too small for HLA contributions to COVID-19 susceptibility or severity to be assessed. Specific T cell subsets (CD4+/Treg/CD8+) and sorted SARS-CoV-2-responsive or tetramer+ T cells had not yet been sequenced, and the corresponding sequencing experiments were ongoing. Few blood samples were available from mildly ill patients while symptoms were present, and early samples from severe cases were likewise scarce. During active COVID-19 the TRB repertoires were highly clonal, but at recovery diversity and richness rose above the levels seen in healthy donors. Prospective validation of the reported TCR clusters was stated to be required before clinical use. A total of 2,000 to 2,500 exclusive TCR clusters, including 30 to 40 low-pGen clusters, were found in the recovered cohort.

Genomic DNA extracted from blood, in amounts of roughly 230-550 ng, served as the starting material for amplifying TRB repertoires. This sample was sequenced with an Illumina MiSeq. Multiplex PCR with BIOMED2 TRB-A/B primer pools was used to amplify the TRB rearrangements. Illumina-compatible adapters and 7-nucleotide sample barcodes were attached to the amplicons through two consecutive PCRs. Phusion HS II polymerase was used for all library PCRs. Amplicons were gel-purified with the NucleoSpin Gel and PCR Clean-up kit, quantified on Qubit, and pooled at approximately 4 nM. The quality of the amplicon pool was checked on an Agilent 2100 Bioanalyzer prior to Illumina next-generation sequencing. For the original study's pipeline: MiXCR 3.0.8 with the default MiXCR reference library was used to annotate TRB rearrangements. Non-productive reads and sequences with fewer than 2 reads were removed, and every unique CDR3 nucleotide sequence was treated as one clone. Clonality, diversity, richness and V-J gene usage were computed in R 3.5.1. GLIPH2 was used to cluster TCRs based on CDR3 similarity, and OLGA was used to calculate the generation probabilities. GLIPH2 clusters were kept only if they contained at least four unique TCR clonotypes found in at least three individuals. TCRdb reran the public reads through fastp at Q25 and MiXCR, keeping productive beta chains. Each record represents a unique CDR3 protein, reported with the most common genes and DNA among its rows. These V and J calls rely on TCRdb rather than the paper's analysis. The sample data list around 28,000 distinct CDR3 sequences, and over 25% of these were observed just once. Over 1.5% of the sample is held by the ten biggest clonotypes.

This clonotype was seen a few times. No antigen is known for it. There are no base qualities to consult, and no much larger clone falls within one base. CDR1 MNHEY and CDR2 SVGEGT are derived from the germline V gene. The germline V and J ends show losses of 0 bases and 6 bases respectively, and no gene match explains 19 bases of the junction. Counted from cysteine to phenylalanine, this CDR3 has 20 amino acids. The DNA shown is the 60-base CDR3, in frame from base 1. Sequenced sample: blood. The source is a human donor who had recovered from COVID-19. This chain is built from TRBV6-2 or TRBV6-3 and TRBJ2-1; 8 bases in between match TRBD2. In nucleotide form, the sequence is TGTGCCAGCAGTTACTCGACACAGGGTCGCGGGAGGCCCCGAGGCAATGAGCAGTTCTTC. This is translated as CASSYSTQGRGRPRGNEQFF.